The present T cell receptor beta chain was sequenced within a study of human T cells and chemical hapten exposure. In the authors' workflow: Samples contained a median of around 89,000 TCRs, with a range of 23,224 to 690,600. MiXCR was run by TCRdb on the RACE reads, yielding one entry per CDR3 protein. These V and J calls are TCRdb output, not the study's own analysis. The data contain 95,000 or so distinct CDR3 sequences, more than 9.5% of them singletons. There are 13 residues in the CDR3. V gave up 1 base and J gave up 0 bases, with 6 bases separating them. Germline V gene data show CDR1 as GTSNPN and CDR2 as SVGIG (reference sequence). This clonotype was seen repeatedly, ten times or more. Time point here: patch test 2, 6 weeks after DPC sensitization. Indicated treatment: therapeutic diphenylcyclopropenone sensitization with weekly scalp DPC.

This TCR was sampled from a woman aged 40 to 49 with alopecia areata. Some clones in this sample may be carry-over from other donors' samples. The starting material was whole blood, obtained in connection with sensitization to the hapten diphenylcyclopropenone (DPC). This rearrangement joins TRBV30 to TRBJ1-1; D ambiguous. As DNA, the CDR3 is TGTGCCTGGAGTGCAAAGTTGAACACTGAAGCTTTCTTT. Its translation: CAWSAKLNTEAFF.